This is a list of T cell receptor beta chains from one sample in a study of CD8+CD57+ T cells in acquired aplastic anemia. TCRdb fed the reads into MiXCR, producing one record per CDR3 protein. The sample shows roughly 180,000 distinct CDR3 sequences, around three fifths of them seen only once. The sample taken for sequencing was sorted CD4+, CD8+, or CD8+CD57+ T cells (not recorded which) from PBMCs. The receptor source for this set is a human donor with severe aplastic anemia or a healthy control (not recorded which). The CDR3 runs from the conserved cysteine through the conserved F or W. Each record gives: V gene, clone size, J gene, D gene, CDR3 DNA, CDR3 protein. A D gene is named only where the DNA matches it firmly. Only some rows state a clone size, as once, few, many or a class for expanded clones.

V gene: TRBV7-9; clone size: -; J gene: TRBJ2-7; D gene: -; CDR3 DNA: TGTGCCAGCAGTTTGGACTCCCCACCGTTCGGGGAGCAGTACTTC; CDR3 protein: CASSLDSPPFGEQYF
V gene: TRBV5-1; clone size: -; J gene: TRBJ2-5; D gene: -; CDR3 DNA: TGCGCCAGCAGCTTGGAGGCAGTCCAAGAGACCCAGTACTTC; CDR3 protein: CASSLEAVQETQYF
V gene: TRBV6-5; clone size: once; J gene: TRBJ1-6; D gene: -; CDR3 DNA: TGTGCCAGCTGGGCAGGGACTTCACCCCTCCACTTT; CDR3 protein: CASWAGTSPLHF
V gene: TRBV10-3; clone size: -; J gene: TRBJ1-3; D gene: TRBD1; CDR3 DNA: TGTGCCACCACTCAGGGGGCCGGTGGAAACACCATATATTTT; CDR3 protein: CATTQGAGGNTIYF
V gene: TRBV5-4; clone size: -; J gene: TRBJ1-2; D gene: TRBD1; CDR3 DNA: TGTGCCAGCAGCTACAGGGGGGCGGATGGCTACACCTTC; CDR3 protein: CASSYRGADGYTF
V gene: TRBV7-8; clone size: -; J gene: TRBJ2-1; D gene: TRBD2; CDR3 DNA: TGTGCCAGCAGCATTTTACGACTAGCGGGGGGGGTGGAGCAGTTCTTC; CDR3 protein: CASSILRLAGGVEQFF
V gene: TRBV20-1; clone size: -; J gene: TRBJ2-5; D gene: -; CDR3 DNA: TGCAGTGCTAGTCAAGGGGATGAGACCCAGTACTTC; CDR3 protein: CSASQGDETQYF
V gene: TRBV4-1; clone size: many; J gene: TRBJ1-1; D gene: -; CDR3 DNA: TGCGCCAGCAGCCAAGATCTGGAAGCTTTCTTT; CDR3 protein: CASSQDLEAFF
V gene: TRBV29-1; clone size: -; J gene: TRBJ1-1; D gene: TRBD1; CDR3 DNA: TGCAGCGCAAAGACAGGGGGCACTGAAGCTTTCTTT; CDR3 protein: CSAKTGGTEAFF
V gene: TRBV7-3; clone size: -; J gene: TRBJ1-1; D gene: -; CDR3 DNA: TGTGCCAGCAGCCCCCCCGGACAGCTGACGGTGACTGAAGCTTTCTTT; CDR3 protein: CASSPPGQLTVTEAFF
V gene: TRBV20-1; clone size: once; J gene: TRBJ1-1; D gene: -; CDR3 DNA: TGCAGTGCTAGAGCCCTAGGCAGTGGCACTGAAGCTTTCTTT; CDR3 protein: CSARALGSGTEAFF
V gene: TRBV5-1; clone size: -; J gene: TRBJ1-2; D gene: -; CDR3 DNA: TGCGCCAGCAGCCTTGGATCTGCTAATGGCTACACCTTC; CDR3 protein: CASSLGSANGYTF
V gene: TRBV24-1; clone size: -; J gene: TRBJ2-7; D gene: TRBD2; CDR3 DNA: TGTGCCACCAGTGATTTCGGGACTAGCGGAAACTACGAGCAGTACTTC; CDR3 protein: CATSDFGTSGNYEQYF